This is a list of T cell receptor beta chains from one sample in a study of CD8+ T cells in alopecia areata. Measured with immunoSEQ multiplex PCR; TCRdb has only the in-frame clones, and not every one. The table shows over 150,000 clones, with 56% occurring only once. Material for sequencing was CD8+ T cells sorted from blood. Source of these receptors: a human donor in good health. Each CDR3 is given with its conserved first and last residue. The order of the fields is V gene, clone size, D gene, J gene, CDR3 protein, CDR3 DNA. D genes are given only for firm matches. The size of a clone is reported for some rows only, either as once, few or many, or as a class for expanded clones.

>TRBV7-9|.|.|TRBJ2-5
CASSASGRGETQYF
TGTGCCAGCAGCGCTAGCGGCAGGGGAGAGACCCAGTACTTC
>TRBV29-1|.|.|TRBJ2-3
CSVEYRVFTDTQYF
TGCAGCGTTGAGTACAGAGTCTTCACAGATACGCAGTATTTT
>TRBV27|.|TRBD2|TRBJ2-5
CASRAGGYQETQYF
TGTGCCAGCAGGGCGGGGGGGTACCAAGAGACCCAGTACTTC
>TRBV27|.|.|TRBJ1-1
CASSFGAEAFF
TGTGCCAGCAGTTTTGGGGCTGAAGCTTTCTTT
>TRBV29-1|.|TRBD1|TRBJ1-2
CSVEDRGQGFGYTF
TGCAGCGTTGAAGATCGGGGACAGGGCTTTGGCTACACCTTC
>TRBV29-1|.|.|TRBJ1-2
CSDLEQMDGYTF
TGCAGCGACTTGGAACAGATGGATGGCTACACCTTC
>TRBV29-1|few|TRBD2|TRBJ2-3
CSVDQRRGDTDTQYF
TGCAGCGTGGACCAAAGACGGGGGGACACAGATACGCAGTATTTT
>TRBV27|.|.|TRBJ2-7
CASSFNRAYEQYF
TGTGCCAGCAGTTTCAACAGGGCCTACGAGCAGTACTTC
>TRBV2|.|.|TRBJ2-3
CASSSLGREITDTQYF
TGTGCCAGCAGTAGCCTGGGCAGGGAAATCACAGATACGCAGTATTTT
>TRBV2|.|.|TRBJ2-4
CASFSAAKNIQYF
TGTGCCAGCTTCTCTGCGGCCAAAAACATTCAGTACTTC
>TRBV7-2|.|TRBD1|TRBJ2-7
CASRLTGTGAYEQYF
TGTGCCAGCAGGCTAACCGGGACAGGGGCCTACGAGCAGTACTTC
>TRBV5-6|few|.|TRBJ2-3
CASSPPNTDTQYF
TGTGCCAGCAGCCCACCGAACACAGATACGCAGTATTTT
>TRBV27|.|.|TRBJ2-3
CASSLLPPPDTQYF
TGTGCCAGCAGTTTACTACCTCCCCCAGATACGCAGTATTTT
>TRBV27|.|.|TRBJ2-7
CASKGAVYREQYF
TGTGCCAGCAAAGGGGCGGTGTACCGCGAGCAGTACTTC
>TRBV4-1|.|.|TRBJ2-7
CASSQEGGQGKLSYEQYF
TGCGCCAGCAGCCAAGAAGGTGGGCAGGGCAAGCTCTCCTACGAGCAGTACTTC
>TRBV19|few|.|TRBJ2-5
CASRDFQETQYF
TGTGCCAGTAGGGACTTCCAAGAGACCCAGTACTTC
>TRBV6-1|few|TRBD2|TRBJ2-1
CASSERGGLAEQFF
TGTGCCAGCAGTGAGCGGGGGGGCTTGGCGGAGCAGTTCTTC
>TRBV5-1|.|TRBD2|TRBJ2-7
CASSLRGLVGHEQYF
TGCGCCAGCAGCTTGCGAGGACTAGTGGGGCACGAGCAGTACTTC
>TRBV19|few|.|TRBJ1-1
CASSIGEGGFTEAFF
TGTGCCAGTAGTATTGGAGAGGGGGGCTTCACTGAAGCTTTCTTT
>TRBV4-1|few|.|TRBJ1-1
CASSQVGNTEAFF
TGCGCCAGCAGCCAAGTCGGGAACACTGAAGCTTTCTTT
>TRBV7-9|.|.|TRBJ2-3
CASSFEGTDTQYF
TGTGCCAGCAGCTTTGAGGGCACGGATACGCAGTATTTT
>TRBV4-1|.|TRBD1|TRBJ1-5
CASSQKTGGVQPQHF
TGCGCCAGCAGCCAAAAGACAGGGGGTGTTCAGCCCCAGCATTTT
>TRBV29-1|.|.|TRBJ1-1
CSPVKAFF
TGCAGCCCCGTGAAGGCTTTCTTT
>TRBV13|.|TRBD1|TRBJ2-7
CASSPGQTYEQYF
TGTGCCAGCAGCCCGGGACAGACCTACGAGCAGTACTTC
>TRBV5-1|.|.|TRBJ1-1
CASSFRTPRNTEAFF
TGCGCCAGCAGCTTTCGGACCCCAAGGAACACTGAAGCTTTCTTT
>TRBV6-5|once|.|TRBJ2-7
CASSREDRSYEQYF
TGTGCCAGCAGTCGAGAAGACAGGTCCTACGAGCAGTACTTC